Each of the 14 T cell receptor beta chains below was sequenced from the same sample in a study of response to subunit inactivated influenza vaccine. TCRdb reanalysed the RT-PCR reads using MiXCR and keeps one entry per CDR3 protein. The sample contains 500,000 to 600,000 distinct CDR3 sequences, less than 15% of which appear only once. This sample comprised PBMCs from blood, obtained approximately 12 days after vaccination. The source of these receptors is a man aged 45 to 65 who received an inactivated influenza vaccine.

Many counts were recorded for this clonotype. The rearrangement joins TRBV20-1 to TRBJ2-1; D gene uncertain. This CDR3 is 16 amino acids long. From germline, CDR1 is DFQATT and CDR2 SNEGSKA (reference sequence). V lost 0 bases to trimming and J lost 0 bases, with 12 bases between them. DNA of the CDR3: TGCAGTGCTAGAGATGTGCGGCTGAGCTCCTACAATGAGCAGTTCTTC. The encoded protein is CSARDVRLSSYNEQFF.

In this sample, this clonotype turned up a few times. The V call is TRBV4-3, the J call TRBJ2-5; the match to TRBD2 covers 8 bases. This CDR3 comprises 16 residues. Germline lookup yields CDR1 LGHNA and CDR2 YSLEER. The ends lost 0 bases at V and 5 bases at J; junction bases unmatched: 8. The DNA for the CDR3 is TGCGCCAGCAGCCAAGATAACGGGAGGGCCCGGGAGACCCAGTACTTC. Translation gives CASSQDNGRARETQYF.

This rearrangement joins TRBV28 to TRBJ1-5; D might be TRBD1 (5 bases). The CDR3 has 14 residues. Germline loops: CDR1 MDHEN, CDR2 SYDVKM. Trimming removed 3 bases at V and 8 bases at J, with 14 bases between. The CDR3 sequence: CASSFLGVREPQHF. The DNA for the CDR3 is TGTGCCAGCAGTTTTTTAGGGGTTCGGGAGCCCCAGCATTTT. Based on the CDR3 plus reference TRBV28 and TRBJ1-5, the full variable domain is DVKVTQSSRYLVKRTGEKVFLECVQDMDHENMFWYRQDPGLGLRLIYFSYDVKMKEKGDIPEGYSVSREKKERFSLILESASTNQTSMYLCASSFLGVREPQHFGDGTRLSIL.

The chain uses TRBV5-1 and TRBJ2-7, with D hard to call. The length of the CDR3 is 15 residues. Trimming removed 3 bases at V and 0 bases at J, with 13 bases between. Germline CDR1 is SGHRS and CDR2 is YFSETQ. The CDR3 DNA reads as TGCGCCAGCAGCTCGATGGACGGTAGCTCCTACGAGCAGTACTTC. Residues: CASSSMDGSSYEQYF.

The V and J genes are TRBV7-9 and TRBJ1-3; no definite D call. The CDR3 has 14 residues. Germline-derived CDR1 and CDR2 are SEHNR and FQNEAQ (reference sequence). The CDR3: CAIVGIDSGNTIYF. Here the CDR3 DNA reads TGTGCTATAGTAGGGATAGACTCTGGAAACACCATATATTTT. The variable domain in full, with the rest retrieved from reference TRBV7-9 and TRBJ1-3, is DTGVSQNPRHKITKRGQNVTFRCDPISEHNRLYWYRQTLGQGPEFLTYFQNEAQLEKSRLLSDRFSAERPKGSFSTLEIQRTEQGDSAMYLCAIVGIDSGNTIYFGEGSWLTVV.

This clonotype was seen only a few times. The chain employs TRBV18 and TRBJ2-2; D ambiguous. V lost 8 bases to trimming and J lost 9 bases, with 10 bases between them. Germline-derived CDR1 and CDR2 are KGHSH and LQKENI. The CDR3 consists of 11 residues. The CDR3 DNA follows: TGTGCCAGCCGGCTCGCACGGGAGCTGTTTTTT. Protein: CASRLARELFF.

The V gene is TRBV28, the J gene TRBJ2-3; 7 bases map to TRBD2. This CDR3 comprises 14 residues. V dropped 8 bases and J dropped 1; count of bases not matched to a gene: 6. Germline CDR1 reads MDHEN; CDR2 reads SYDVKM. The DNA of the CDR3 is TGTGCCAGCCTTAGTCTAGCGGGCACAGATACGCAGTATTTT. Its translation: CASLSLAGTDTQYF.

Ten or more counts support this clonotype. The chain employs TRBV20-1 and TRBJ2-3; D not resolved. V lost 3 bases to trimming and J lost 2 bases, with 9 bases between them. The germline gives CDR1 DFQATT, CDR2 SNEGSKA (reference sequence). The CDR3 extends over 13 amino acids. The CDR3, as DNA: TGCAGTGCTAGTCCTCAAAACACAGATACGCAGTATTTT. It specifies CSASPQNTDTQYF.

This clonotype was seen a few times. The chain recombines TRBV10-3 with TRBJ2-1, with 10 bases aligning to TRBD2. The germline CDR1 and CDR2 sequences are ENHRY and SYGVKD. V dropped 5 bases and J dropped 6; count of bases not matched to a gene: 13. CDR3 length equals 17 residues. The CDR3 region is CAISPESGTSVRNEQFF. CDR3 DNA: TGTGCCATCAGTCCTGAATCCGGGACTAGCGTTCGCAATGAGCAGTTCTTC.

There are a few counts of this clonotype. The chain couples TRBV28 to TRBJ2-5; 7 nucleotides align to TRBD2. This CDR3 has 16 amino acids. Germline CDR1 reads MDHEN; CDR2 reads SYDVKM. Trimming cost V 4 bases and J 2 bases; bases outside gene matches: 10. The CDR3 DNA reads TGTGCCAGCAGTTCACCGGGGGGAACCGATCAAGAGACCCAGTACTTC. It yields the protein CASSSPGGTDQETQYF.

This clonotype was seen only a few times. The rearrangement uses TRBV29-1 and TRBJ1-2; the D is unclear. CDR3 length: 13 amino acids. The V and J ends lost 4 bases and 6 bases respectively, with 15 bases between them. Germline V gene sequence: CDR1 SQVTM, CDR2 ANQGSEA. This chain's CDR3 is CSVAPSPRNGYTF. The CDR3 bases are TGCAGCGTTGCACCCAGCCCACGAAATGGCTACACCTTC. The full variable domain, its missing parts supplied by reference TRBV29-1 and TRBJ1-2, is SAVISQKPSRDICQRGTSLTIQCQVDSQVTMMFWYRQQPGQSLTLIATANQGSEATYESGFVIDKFPISRPNLTFSTLTVSNMSPEDSSIYLCSVAPSPRNGYTFGSGTRLTVV.

The table lists this clonotype with a few counts. J is TRBJ2-7 and V is TRBV7-9; 9 nucleotides align to TRBD1. The CDR3 sequence is 15 residues long. Germline V CDR1 and CDR2: SEHNR, FQNEAQ (reference sequence). Trimming cost V 5 bases and J 5 bases; bases outside gene matches: 10. The CDR3 sequence is CASSPRDRDDHEQYF. The CDR3 DNA is TGTGCCAGCAGCCCAAGGGACAGGGATGACCACGAGCAGTACTTC.

This clonotype was detected only a few times. The V call is TRBV15, the J call TRBJ2-1, with TRBD2 matching 8 bases. Germline V lookup: CDR1 LNHNV, CDR2 YYDKDF (reference sequence). The length of the CDR3 is 16 residues. The V segment lost 0 bases and the J segment 2 bases; nucleotides outside the gene matches: 3. CDR3 bases: TGTGCCACCAGCAGAGAAGCGGGGGACGCCTACAATGAGCAGTTCTTC. Translated, it gives CATSREAGDAYNEQFF.

Ten or more counts support this clonotype. The chain joins TRBV27 to TRBJ2-1, with 12 bases matching TRBD2. This CDR3 is 18 amino acids long. V gave up 0 bases and J gave up 2 bases; unmatched junction bases: 5. Per germline, CDR1 MNHEY and CDR2 SMNVEV (reference sequence). CDR3 amino acids: CASSLSPSGRAPYNEQFF. The CDR3 bases are TGTGCCAGCAGTTTATCTCCTAGCGGGAGGGCCCCCTACAATGAGCAGTTCTTC.